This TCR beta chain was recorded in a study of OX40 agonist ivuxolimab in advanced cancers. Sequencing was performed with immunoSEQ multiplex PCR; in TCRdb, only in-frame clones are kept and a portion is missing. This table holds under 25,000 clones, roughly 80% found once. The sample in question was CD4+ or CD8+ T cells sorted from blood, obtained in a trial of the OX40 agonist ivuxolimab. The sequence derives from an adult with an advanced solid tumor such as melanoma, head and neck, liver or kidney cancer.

CDR3 protein: CASSPAVGGAETQYF. The CDR3 region has the DNA TGTGCCAGCAGCCCGGCGGTCGGGGGGGCAGAGACCCAGTACTTC. The chain employs TRBV5-4 and TRBJ2-5; 8 positions match TRBD2. The germline V gene encodes CDR1 SGHNT and CDR2 YYREEE (reference sequence). This CDR3 is built from 15 residues. Losses at the gene ends were 4 bases for V and 4 bases for J; bases not matched to a gene: 9.